These 5 T cell receptor beta chains originate from one sample sequenced in a study of blood T cell repertoires in COVID-19 (dated by TCRdb to 2018 to 2021). The library was produced with the immunoSEQ multiplex PCR assay. This is the immuneACCESS table as TCRdb keeps it, with only in-frame sequences that have V and J called. A part of the clones is gone; compared with another copy, unresolved V genes explain less than half, and the rest is unexplained. The sample data list 150,000 to 200,000 clones, and around 87% of these were observed just once. The ten largest clones add up to 6.5% to 8.5% of the sample. Input material: PBMCs or T cells enriched from blood (not recorded which). The receptors were gathered from a woman aged 50 to 60 who had recovered from COVID-19.

To note about this clone: The conserved phenylalanine or tryptophan is not found at the CDR3 terminus, so this likely reflects a read error. No DNA is shown, since the ends of the CDR3 on it are uncertain; the CDR3 is the one TCRdb lists. The J gene is TRBJ1-4, the V gene TRBV4-2; no DNA check was done on the table's D call, TRBD1. 13 amino acids form the CDR3, both terminal residues included. Germline-derived CDR1 and CDR2 are LGHNA and YNFKEQ. The CDR3 reads CASSQDQRQELIC.

V gene TRBV7-3 combines with J gene TRBJ1-3, with a weak D call TRBD1 (6 bases). Germline V CDR1 and CDR2: SGHTA, FQGTGA. V shed 2 bases and J shed 0 bases, with 11 bases lying between them. The CDR3 spans 16 residues. The CDR3 loop reads CASSLGGQNSGNTIYF. The DNA for the CDR3 is TGTGCCAGCAGCTTAGGCGGACAGAACTCTGGAAACACCATATATTTT.

CDR3 in amino acids: CASSFGQDQGEAFF. The CDR3 coding sequence is TGCGCCAGCAGTTTTGGACAGGATCAAGGAGAAGCTTTCTTT. The chain employs TRBV10-1 and TRBJ1-1; 7 positions agree with TRBD1. This CDR3 has 14 residues. The J segment lost 8 bases and the V segment lost 5 bases, leaving 11 bases of the junction unmatched. Germline V gene data show CDR1 as WNHNN and CDR2 as SYGVQD (reference sequence).

V and J are TRBV14 and TRBJ2-1, with TRBD2 identical over 14 bases. V gave up 5 bases and J gave up 7 bases; unmatched junction bases: 7. CDR1 is SGHDN and CDR2 is FVKESK in the germline V gene. This CDR3 is 16 amino acids long. CDR3 sequence (DNA): TGTGCCAGCAGCTATGGGACTAGCGGGGGTCGGAATGAGCAGTTCTTC. Translation: CASSYGTSGGRNEQFF.

The chain is built from TRBV5-8 and TRBJ2-3; D might be TRBD2 (6 bases). V was clipped by 1 base and J by 3 bases, with 9 bases between them. The CDR3 is 14 residues long. CDR1 and CDR2 (germline): SGHTS, YDEGEE. The CDR3 loop is CASSLTSYTDTQYF. The CDR3 nucleotides are TGTGCCAGCAGCTTGACTAGCTATACAGATACGCAGTATTTT.